Listed here are 8 T cell receptor beta chains from one sample, sequenced in a study of Graves' ophthalmopathy and Graves' hyperthyroidism. Investigators amplified TCR beta CDR3 regions from RNA transcripts. HTBI primers were employed in first-round RT-PCR, then a second-round multiplex PCR followed. In TCRdb, the multiplex PCR reads were re-called with MiXCR into one record per CDR3 protein. Of hundreds of thousands of distinct CDR3 sequences detected, about two fifths appear once; the ten largest clones hold around 3.3%. Sequencing was performed on peripheral blood. Receptors originate from an adult man with Graves' ophthalmopathy.

The chain is built from TRBV10-3 and TRBJ1-5; 8 bases align to TRBD1. The length of the CDR3 is 14 residues. Looked up from germline, CDR1 is ENHRY and CDR2 is SYGVKD. The junction had 11 bases not matched to a gene; V was cut back by 10 bases and J by 6 bases. CDR3 loop: CASTDPGGGQPQHF. The CDR3 DNA is TGTGCCAGTACAGATCCAGGGGGCGGTCAGCCCCAGCATTTT.

With respect to this clonotype: A much larger clone is a single base away; this may be a read error. The rearrangement uses TRBV12-3 or TRBV12-4 and TRBJ2-2; 7 positions match TRBD1. This CDR3 contains 14 residues. V was pared by 5 bases and J by 5 bases, with 5 bases of the junction left unmatched. This CDR3 reads CASSPQDRTGELFF. In DNA, the CDR3 is TGTGCCAGCAGTCCCCAGGACAGGACCGGGGAGCTGTTTTTT.

V and J are TRBV4-1 and TRBJ1-4; D not resolved. Trimming removed 4 bases from V and 1 base from J, with 13 bases in between. Germline V CDR1 and CDR2: MGHRA, YSYEKL. The CDR3 is made up of 16 amino acids. The CDR3 loop reads CASSLGRVLTNEKLFF. DNA of the CDR3: TGCGCCAGCAGCCTGGGTAGGGTGTTAACTAATGAAAAACTGTTTTTT.

As for this clonotype: At one end, the junction sequence differs from germline, possibly due to a read error. The gene calls are TRBV10-3 and TRBJ2-2; D gene unclear. The germline V gene has CDR1 ENHRY and CDR2 SYGVKD. The CDR3 totals 14 residues. This CDR3 reads CASSDNPDTGELFF. CDR3 coding DNA: TGTGCCAGCAGTGATAACCCAGACACCGGGGAGCTGTTTTTT.

This clonotype was detected ten times or more. The chain employs TRBV2 and TRBJ2-5; TRBD1 matches at 8 bases. The V gene's germline CDR1 is SNHLY and CDR2 FYNNEI. This CDR3 comprises 13 residues. V lost 6 bases, J lost 8 bases, and 8 bases stayed unmatched. The CDR3 loop reads CASRATGEQTQYF. In DNA form, the CDR3 reads TGTGCCAGCAGGGCGACAGGGGAGCAAACCCAGTACTTC.

The chain carries TRBV12-3 or TRBV12-4 and TRBJ2-6; perhaps TRBD1 as D (5 bases). The germline V and J ends were trimmed by 7 bases and 4 bases, with 23 bases remaining between them. CDR3 length: 18 amino acids. The CDR3 nucleotides are TGTGCCAGCACTCTAACCCCTGTGGGGCGTGGAGGGGCCAACGTCCTGACTTTC. Its translation is CASTLTPVGRGGANVLTF.

The rearrangement joins TRBV7-7 to TRBJ2-5; possibly TRBD2 for D (6 bases). The germline V gene encodes CDR1 SSHAT and CDR2 FNYEAQ (reference sequence). The CDR3 is 14 amino acids. Trimming removed 2 bases at V and 5 bases at J, with 12 bases between. DNA of the CDR3: TGTGCCAGCAGCTTACCCGGGGGTCGGGAGACCCAGTACTTC. It yields the protein CASSLPGGRETQYF.

The chain carries TRBV10-2 and TRBJ2-5; the D is unclear. The CDR3 loop spans 15 amino acids. V lost 4 bases and J 5 bases, leaving 17 bases between the germline ends. Germline CDR1 and CDR2: WSHSY and SAAADI. CDR3 in amino acids: CASSASGPSRETQYF. The DNA for the CDR3 is TGCGCCAGCAGTGCCTCCGGGCCCTCCAGGGAGACCCAGTACTTC.